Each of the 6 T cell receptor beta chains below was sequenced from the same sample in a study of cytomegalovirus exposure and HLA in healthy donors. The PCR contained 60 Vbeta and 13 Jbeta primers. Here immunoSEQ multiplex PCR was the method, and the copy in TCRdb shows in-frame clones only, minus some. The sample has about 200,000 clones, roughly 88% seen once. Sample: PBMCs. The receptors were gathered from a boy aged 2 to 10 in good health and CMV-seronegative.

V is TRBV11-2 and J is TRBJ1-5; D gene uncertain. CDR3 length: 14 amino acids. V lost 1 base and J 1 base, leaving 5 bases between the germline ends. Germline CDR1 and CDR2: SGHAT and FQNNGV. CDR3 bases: TGTGCCAGCAGCTTAGGCGGGAGCAATCAGCCCCAGCATTTT. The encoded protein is CASSLGGSNQPQHF.

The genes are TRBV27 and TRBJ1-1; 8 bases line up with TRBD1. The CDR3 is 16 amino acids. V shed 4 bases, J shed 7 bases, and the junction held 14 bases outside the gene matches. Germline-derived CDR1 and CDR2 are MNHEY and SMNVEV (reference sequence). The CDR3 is CASSSDRGGVSGEAFF. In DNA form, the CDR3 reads TGTGCCAGCAGTTCCGACAGGGGAGGGGTGAGCGGTGAAGCTTTCTTT.

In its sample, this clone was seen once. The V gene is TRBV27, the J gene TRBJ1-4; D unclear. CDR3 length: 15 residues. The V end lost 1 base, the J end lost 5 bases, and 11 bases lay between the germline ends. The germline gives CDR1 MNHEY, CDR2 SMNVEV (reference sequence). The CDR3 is CASSLYGGLNEKLFF. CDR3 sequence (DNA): TGTGCCAGCAGTTTATACGGAGGACTAAATGAAAAACTGTTTTTT.

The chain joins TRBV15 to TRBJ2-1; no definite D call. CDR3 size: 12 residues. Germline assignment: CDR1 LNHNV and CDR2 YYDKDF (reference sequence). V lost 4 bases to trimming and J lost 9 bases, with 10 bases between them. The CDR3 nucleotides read TGTGCCACCAGCAAGTTTGAGGTTGAGCAGTTCTTC. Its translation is CATSKFEVEQFF.

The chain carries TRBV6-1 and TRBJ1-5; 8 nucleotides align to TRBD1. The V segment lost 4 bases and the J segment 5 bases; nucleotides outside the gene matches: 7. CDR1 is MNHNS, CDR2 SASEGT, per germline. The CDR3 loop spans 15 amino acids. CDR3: CASSGRQGQHQPQHF. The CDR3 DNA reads TGTGCCAGCAGTGGTCGACAGGGGCAACATCAGCCCCAGCATTTT.

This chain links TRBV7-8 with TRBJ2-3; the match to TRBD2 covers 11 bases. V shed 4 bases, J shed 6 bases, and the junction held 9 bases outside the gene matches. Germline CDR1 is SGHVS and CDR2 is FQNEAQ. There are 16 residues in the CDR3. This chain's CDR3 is CASSSSLAGVGDTQYF. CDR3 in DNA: TGTGCCAGCAGCTCTTCACTAGCGGGAGTAGGCGATACGCAGTATTTT.